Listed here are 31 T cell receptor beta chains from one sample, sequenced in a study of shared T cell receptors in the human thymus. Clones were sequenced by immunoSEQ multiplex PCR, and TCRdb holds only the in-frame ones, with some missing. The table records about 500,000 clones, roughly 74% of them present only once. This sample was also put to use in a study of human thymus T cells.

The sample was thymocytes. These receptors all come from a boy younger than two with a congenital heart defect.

CDR3 bases: TGTGCCAGCAGCCCGCAGGGTCCTGGCTCCTACAATGAGCAGTTCTTC. Encoded protein: CASSPQGPGSYNEQFF. V is TRBV5-6 and J is TRBJ2-1; a possible D gene is TRBD1 (5 bases). V lost 4 bases and J lost 0, with 14 bases in between. Germline V gene lookup returns CDR1 SGHDT and CDR2 YYEEEE. This CDR3 spans 16 amino acids.

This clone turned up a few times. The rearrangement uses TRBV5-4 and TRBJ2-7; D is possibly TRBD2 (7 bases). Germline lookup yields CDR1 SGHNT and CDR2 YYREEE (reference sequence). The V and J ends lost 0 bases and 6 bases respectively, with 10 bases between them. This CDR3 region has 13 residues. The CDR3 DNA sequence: TGTGCCAGCAGCTTGGACAGGGAGGGCGAGCAGTACTTC. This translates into CASSLDREGEQYF.

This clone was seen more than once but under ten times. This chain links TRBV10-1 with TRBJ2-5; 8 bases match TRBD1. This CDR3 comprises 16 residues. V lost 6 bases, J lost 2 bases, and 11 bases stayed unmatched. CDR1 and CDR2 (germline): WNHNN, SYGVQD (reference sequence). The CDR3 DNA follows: TGCGCCAGCAGCCGAGTGGGGACAGGTCTGCAAGAGACCCAGTACTTC. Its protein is CASSRVGTGLQETQYF.

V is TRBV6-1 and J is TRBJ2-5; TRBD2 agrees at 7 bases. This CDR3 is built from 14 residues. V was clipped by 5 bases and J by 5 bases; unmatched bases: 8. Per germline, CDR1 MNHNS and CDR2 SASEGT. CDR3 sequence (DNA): TGTGCCAGCAGTCCCCCGGGGGGAGGGGAGACCCAGTACTTC. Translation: CASSPPGGGETQYF.

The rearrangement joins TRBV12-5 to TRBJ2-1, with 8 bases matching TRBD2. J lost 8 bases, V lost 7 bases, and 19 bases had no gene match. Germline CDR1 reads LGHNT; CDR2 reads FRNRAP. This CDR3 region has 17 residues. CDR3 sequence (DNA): TGTGCTAGTGCCCGGCGTCCCCTAGCGGGTTTTCGCTATGAGCAGTTCTTC. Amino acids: CASARRPLAGFRYEQFF.

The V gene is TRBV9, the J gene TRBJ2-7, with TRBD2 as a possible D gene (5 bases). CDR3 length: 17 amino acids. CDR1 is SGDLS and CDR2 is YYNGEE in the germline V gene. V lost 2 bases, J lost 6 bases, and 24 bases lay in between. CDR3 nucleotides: TGTGCCAGCAGCGTGGCCACCGCCCCCGGGAAGAGCGGCGAGCAGTACTTC. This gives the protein CASSVATAPGKSGEQYF.

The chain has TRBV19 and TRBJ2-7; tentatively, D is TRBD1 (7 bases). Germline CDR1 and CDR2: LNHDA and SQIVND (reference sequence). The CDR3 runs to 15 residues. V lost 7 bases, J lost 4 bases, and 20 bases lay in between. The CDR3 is CASTPSEAGGYEQYF. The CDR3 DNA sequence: TGTGCCAGTACCCCCTCCGAGGCAGGGGGGTACGAGCAGTACTTC. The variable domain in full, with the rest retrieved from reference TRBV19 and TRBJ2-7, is DGGITQSPKYLFRKEGQNVTLSCEQNLNHDAMYWYRQDPGQGLRLIYYSQIVNDFQKGDIAEGYSVSREKKESFPLTVTSAQKNPTAFYLCASTPSEAGGYEQYFGPGTRLTVT.

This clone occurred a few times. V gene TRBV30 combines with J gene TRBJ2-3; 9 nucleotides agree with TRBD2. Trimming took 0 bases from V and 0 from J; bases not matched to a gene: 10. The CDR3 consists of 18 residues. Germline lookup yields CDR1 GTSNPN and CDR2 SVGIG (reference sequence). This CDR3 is CAWSVGREGPTSTDTQYF. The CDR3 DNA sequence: TGTGCCTGGAGTGTAGGGCGGGAGGGTCCGACTAGCACAGATACGCAGTATTTT.

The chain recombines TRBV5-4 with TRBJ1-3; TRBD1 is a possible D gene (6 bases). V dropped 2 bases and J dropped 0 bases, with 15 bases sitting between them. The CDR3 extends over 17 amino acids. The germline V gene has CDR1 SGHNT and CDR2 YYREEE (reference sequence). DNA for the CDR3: TGTGCCAGCAGCTTACAGGGAACCGCCGGCTCTGGAAACACCATATATTTT. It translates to CASSLQGTAGSGNTIYF.

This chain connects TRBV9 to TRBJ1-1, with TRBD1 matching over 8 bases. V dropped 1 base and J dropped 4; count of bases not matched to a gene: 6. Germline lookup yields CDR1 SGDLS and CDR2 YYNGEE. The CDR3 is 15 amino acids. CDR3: CASSVNPGGGTEAFF. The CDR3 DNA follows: TGTGCCAGCAGCGTAAACCCAGGGGGCGGCACTGAAGCTTTCTTT.

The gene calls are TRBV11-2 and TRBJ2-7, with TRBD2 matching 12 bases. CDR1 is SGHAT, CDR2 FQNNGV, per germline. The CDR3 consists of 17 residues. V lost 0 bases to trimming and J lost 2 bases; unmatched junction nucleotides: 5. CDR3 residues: CASSLEGGTSGPYEQYF. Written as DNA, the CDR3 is TGTGCCAGCAGCTTAGAGGGGGGGACTAGCGGGCCCTACGAGCAGTACTTC.

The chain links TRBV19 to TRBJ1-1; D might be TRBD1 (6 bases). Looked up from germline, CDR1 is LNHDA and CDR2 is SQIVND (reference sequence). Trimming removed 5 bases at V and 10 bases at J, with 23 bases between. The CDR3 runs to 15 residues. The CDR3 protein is CASSPEPATGWGAFF. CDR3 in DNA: TGTGCCAGTAGTCCAGAACCCGCGACAGGCTGGGGAGCTTTCTTT.

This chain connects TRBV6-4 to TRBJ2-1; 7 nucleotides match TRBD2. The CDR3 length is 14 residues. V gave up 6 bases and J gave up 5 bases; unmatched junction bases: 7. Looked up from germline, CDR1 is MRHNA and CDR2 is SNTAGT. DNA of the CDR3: TGTGCCAGCAGCCGAGCGGCGGGGGACAATGAGCAGTTCTTC. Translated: CASSRAAGDNEQFF.

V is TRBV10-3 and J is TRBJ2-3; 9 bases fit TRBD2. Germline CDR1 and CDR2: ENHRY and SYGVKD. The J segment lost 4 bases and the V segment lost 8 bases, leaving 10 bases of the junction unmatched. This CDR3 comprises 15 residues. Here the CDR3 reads CAILSGRIGADTQYF. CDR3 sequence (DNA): TGTGCCATCTTGAGCGGGAGGATTGGGGCAGATACGCAGTATTTT.

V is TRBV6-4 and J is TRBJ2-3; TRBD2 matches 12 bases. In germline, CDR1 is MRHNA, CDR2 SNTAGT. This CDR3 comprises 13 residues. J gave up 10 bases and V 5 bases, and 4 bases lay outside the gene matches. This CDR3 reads CASSLAGGWAQYF. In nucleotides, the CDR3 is TGTGCCAGCAGTCTAGCGGGAGGGTGGGCGCAGTATTTT.

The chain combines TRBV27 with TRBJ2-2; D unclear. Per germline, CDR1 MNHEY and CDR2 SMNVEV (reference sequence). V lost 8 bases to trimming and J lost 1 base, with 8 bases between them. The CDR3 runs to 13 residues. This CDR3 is CASLKQNTGELFF. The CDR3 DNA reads TGTGCCAGCTTGAAACAGAACACCGGGGAGCTGTTTTTT.

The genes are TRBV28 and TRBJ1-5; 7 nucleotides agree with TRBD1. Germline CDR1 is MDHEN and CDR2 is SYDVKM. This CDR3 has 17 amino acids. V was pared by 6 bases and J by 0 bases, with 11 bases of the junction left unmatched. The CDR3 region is CASSPGGQLYSNQPQHF. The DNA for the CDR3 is TGTGCCAGCAGCCCTGGGGGACAGCTTTATAGCAATCAGCCCCAGCATTTT.

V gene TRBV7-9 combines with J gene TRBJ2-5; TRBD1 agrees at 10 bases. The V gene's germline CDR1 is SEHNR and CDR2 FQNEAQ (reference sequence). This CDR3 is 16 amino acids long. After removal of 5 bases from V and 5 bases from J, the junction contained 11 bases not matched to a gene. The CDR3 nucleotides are TGTGCCAGCAGCGAACATCGACAGGGGGCGGGGGAGACCCAGTACTTC. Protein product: CASSEHRQGAGETQYF.

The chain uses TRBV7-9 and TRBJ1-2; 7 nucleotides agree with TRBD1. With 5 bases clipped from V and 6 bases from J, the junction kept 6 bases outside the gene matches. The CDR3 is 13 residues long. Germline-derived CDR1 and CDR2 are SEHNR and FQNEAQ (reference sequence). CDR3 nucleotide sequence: TGTGCCAGCAGCGCACAGGGGCGGGATGGCTACACCTTC. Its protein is CASSAQGRDGYTF. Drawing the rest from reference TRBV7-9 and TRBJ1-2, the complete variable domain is DTGVSQNPRHKITKRGQNVTFRCDPISEHNRLYWYRQTLGQGPEFLTYFQNEAQLEKSRLLSDRFSAERPKGSFSTLEIQRTEQGDSAMYLCASSAQGRDGYTFGSGTRLTVV.

As DNA, the CDR3 is TGTGCCTGGAATTATCGGGGTACGGAAGCTTTCTTT. It specifies CAWNYRGTEAFF. This rearrangement joins TRBV30 to TRBJ1-1; D is ambiguous. With 4 bases removed from V and 8 bases from J, the gap between germline ends came to 14 bases. The germline V gene encodes CDR1 GTSNPN and CDR2 SVGIG (reference sequence). This CDR3 is 12 amino acids long.

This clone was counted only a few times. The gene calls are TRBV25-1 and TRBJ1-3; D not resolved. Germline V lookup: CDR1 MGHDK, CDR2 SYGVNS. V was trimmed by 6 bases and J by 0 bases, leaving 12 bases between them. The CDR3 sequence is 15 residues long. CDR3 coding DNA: TGTGCCAGCAGACCCAAAGGAGCCTCTGGAAACACCATATATTTT. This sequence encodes CASRPKGASGNTIYF.

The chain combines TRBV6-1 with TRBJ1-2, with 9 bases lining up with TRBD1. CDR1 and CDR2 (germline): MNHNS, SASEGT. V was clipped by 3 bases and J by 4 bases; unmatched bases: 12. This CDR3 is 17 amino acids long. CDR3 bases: TGTGCCAGCAGTGAGGGGATAGACAGGGGGAGGTCCTATGGCTACACCTTC. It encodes CASSEGIDRGRSYGYTF.

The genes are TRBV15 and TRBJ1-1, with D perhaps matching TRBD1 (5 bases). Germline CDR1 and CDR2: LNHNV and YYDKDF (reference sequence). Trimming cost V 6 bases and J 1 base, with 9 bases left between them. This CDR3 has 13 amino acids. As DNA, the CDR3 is TGTGCCACCAGGGGGGGTACGAACACTGAAGCTTTCTTT. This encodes CATRGGTNTEAFF.

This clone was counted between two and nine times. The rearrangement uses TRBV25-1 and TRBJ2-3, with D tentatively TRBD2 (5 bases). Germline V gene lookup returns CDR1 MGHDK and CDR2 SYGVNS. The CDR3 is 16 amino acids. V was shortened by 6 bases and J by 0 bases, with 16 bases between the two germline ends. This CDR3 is CASSPGESTSTDTQYF. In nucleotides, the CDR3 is TGTGCCAGCAGCCCCGGGGAGAGCACTAGCACAGATACGCAGTATTTT. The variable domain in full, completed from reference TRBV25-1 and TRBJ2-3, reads EADIYQTPRYLVIGTGKKITLECSQTMGHDKMYWYQQDPGMELHLIHYSYGVNSTEKGDLSSESTVSRIRTEHFPLTLESARPSHTSQYLCASSPGESTSTDTQYFGPGTRLTVL.

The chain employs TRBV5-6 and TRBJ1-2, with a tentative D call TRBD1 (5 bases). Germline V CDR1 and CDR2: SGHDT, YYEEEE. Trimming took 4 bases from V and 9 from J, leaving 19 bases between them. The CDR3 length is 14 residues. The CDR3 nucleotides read TGTGCCAGCAGCCTGCGACGGGACTATGGTCGCTACACCTTC. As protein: CASSLRRDYGRYTF.

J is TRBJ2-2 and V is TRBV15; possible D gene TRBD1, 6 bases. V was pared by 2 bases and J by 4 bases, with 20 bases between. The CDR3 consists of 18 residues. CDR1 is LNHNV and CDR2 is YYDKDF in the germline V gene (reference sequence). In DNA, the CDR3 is TGTGCCACCAGCAGAACAATTACCGACAGGTTCCCCACCGGGGAGCTGTTTTTT. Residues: CATSRTITDRFPTGELFF.

The CDR3: CASSPGGAPHSNQPQHF. The CDR3 DNA is TGTGCCAGCAGCCCTGGGGGGGCCCCTCATAGCAATCAGCCCCAGCATTTT. The V gene is TRBV11-2, the J gene TRBJ1-5; tentatively, D is TRBD1 (6 bases). The germline CDR1 and CDR2 sequences are SGHAT and FQNNGV. The CDR3 loop spans 17 amino acids. Trimming stripped 5 bases from V and 0 bases from J, with 17 bases between.

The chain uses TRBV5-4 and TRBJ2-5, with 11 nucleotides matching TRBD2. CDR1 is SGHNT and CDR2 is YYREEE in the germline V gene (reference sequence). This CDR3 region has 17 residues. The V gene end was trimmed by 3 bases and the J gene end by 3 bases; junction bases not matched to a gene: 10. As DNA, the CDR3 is TGTGCCAGCAGCTGGGACCCCACTAGCGGGGGAGAAGAGACCCAGTACTTC. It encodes CASSWDPTSGGEETQYF.

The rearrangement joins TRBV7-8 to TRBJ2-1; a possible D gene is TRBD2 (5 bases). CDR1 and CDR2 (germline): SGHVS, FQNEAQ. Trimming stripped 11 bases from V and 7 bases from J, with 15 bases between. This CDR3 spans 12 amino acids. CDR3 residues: CASSRPGNEQFF. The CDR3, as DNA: TGTGCCTCCTCTAGGCCGGGGAATGAGCAGTTCTTC.

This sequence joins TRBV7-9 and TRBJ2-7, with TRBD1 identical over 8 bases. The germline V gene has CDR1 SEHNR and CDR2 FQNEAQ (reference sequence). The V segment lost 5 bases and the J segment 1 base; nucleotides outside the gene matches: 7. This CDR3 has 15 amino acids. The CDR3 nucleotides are TGTGCCAGCAGCGTCGACAGGGGCCCGTCCTACGAGCAGTACTTC. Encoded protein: CASSVDRGPSYEQYF.

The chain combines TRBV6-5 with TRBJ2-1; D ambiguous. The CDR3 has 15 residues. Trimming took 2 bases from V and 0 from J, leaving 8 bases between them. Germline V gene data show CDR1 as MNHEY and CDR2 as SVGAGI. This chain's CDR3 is CASSYGEDSYNEQFF. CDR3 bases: TGTGCCAGCAGTTACGGAGAGGACTCCTACAATGAGCAGTTCTTC.